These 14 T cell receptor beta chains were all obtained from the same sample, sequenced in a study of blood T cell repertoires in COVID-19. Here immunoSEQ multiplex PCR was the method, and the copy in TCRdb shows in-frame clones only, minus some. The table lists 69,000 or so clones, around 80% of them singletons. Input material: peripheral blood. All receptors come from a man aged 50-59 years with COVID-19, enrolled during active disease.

The CDR3 loop is CASGWGVQGGSPLHF. The CDR3 nucleotides read TGTGCTAGTGGCTGGGGGGTACAGGGGGGATCACCCCTCCACTTT. This sequence joins TRBV12-5 and TRBJ1-6; TRBD1 aligns across 8 bases. The CDR3 consists of 15 residues. The germline V gene encodes CDR1 LGHNT and CDR2 FRNRAP. J gave up 10 bases and V 6 bases, and 11 bases lay outside the gene matches.

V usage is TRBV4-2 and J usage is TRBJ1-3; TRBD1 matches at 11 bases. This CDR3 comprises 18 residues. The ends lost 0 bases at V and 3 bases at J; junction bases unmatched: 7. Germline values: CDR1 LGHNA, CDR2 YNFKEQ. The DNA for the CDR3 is TGTGCCAGCAGCCAAGATTGGACAGGGGGCGCGGTTGGAAACACCATATATTTT. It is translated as CASSQDWTGGAVGNTIYF.

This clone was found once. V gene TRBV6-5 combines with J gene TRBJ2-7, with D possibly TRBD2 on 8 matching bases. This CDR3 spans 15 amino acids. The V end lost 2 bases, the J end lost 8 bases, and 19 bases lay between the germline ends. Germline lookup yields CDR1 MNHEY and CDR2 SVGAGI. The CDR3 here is CASSYRGGTDKKQYF. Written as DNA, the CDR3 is TGTGCCAGCAGTTACCGGGGGGGGACAGACAAAAAGCAGTACTTC.

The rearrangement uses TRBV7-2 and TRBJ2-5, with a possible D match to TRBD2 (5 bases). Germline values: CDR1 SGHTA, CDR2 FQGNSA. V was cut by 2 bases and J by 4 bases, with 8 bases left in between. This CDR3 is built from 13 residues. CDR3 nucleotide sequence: TGTGCCAGCAGCTTACGGGGAAGAGAGACCCAGTACTTC. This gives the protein CASSLRGRETQYF.

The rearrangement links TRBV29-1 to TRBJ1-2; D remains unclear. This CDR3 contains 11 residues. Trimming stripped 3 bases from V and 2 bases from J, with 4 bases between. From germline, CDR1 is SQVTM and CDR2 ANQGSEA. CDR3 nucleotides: TGCAGCGTTGATCAGAACTATGGCTACACCTTC. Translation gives CSVDQNYGYTF.

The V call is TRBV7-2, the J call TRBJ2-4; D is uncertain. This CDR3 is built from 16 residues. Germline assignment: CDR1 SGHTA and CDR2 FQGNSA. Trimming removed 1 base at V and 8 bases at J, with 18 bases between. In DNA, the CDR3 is TGTGCCAGCAGCTTAGGAGCCAGCGTCTATTGGGACATTCAGTACTTC. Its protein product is CASSLGASVYWDIQYF.

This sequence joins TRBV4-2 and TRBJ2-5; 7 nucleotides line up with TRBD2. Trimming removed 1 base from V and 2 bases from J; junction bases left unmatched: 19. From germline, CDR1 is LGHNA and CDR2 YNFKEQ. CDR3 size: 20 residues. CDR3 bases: TGTGCCAGCAGCCAAGCCCTTCGGACTAGTGAGGCTGGGAAGCAAGAGACCCAGTACTTC. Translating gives CASSQALRTSEAGKQETQYF.

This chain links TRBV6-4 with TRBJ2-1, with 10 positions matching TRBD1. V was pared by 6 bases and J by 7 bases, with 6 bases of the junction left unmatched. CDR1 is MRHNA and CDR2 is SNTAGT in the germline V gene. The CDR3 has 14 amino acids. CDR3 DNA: TGTGCCAGCAGCGCGACAGGGGGCAAGAATGAGCAGTTCTTC. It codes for CASSATGGKNEQFF.

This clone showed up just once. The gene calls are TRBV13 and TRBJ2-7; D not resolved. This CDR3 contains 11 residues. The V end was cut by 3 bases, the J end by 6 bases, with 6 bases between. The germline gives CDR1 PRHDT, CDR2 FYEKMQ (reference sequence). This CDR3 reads CASSLNSEQYF. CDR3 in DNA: TGTGCCAGCAGCTTGAACAGCGAGCAGTACTTC.

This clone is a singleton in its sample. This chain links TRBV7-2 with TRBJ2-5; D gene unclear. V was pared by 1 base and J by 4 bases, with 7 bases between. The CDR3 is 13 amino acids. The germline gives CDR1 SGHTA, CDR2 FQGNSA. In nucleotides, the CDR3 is TGTGCCAGCAGCTTAGGTTCTTCAGAGACCCAGTACTTC. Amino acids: CASSLGSSETQYF.

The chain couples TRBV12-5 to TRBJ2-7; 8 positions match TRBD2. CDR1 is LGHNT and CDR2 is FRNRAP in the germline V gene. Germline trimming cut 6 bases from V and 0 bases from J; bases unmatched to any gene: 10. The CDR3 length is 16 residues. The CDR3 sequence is CASGPVSSGGSYEQYF. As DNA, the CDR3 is TGTGCTAGTGGGCCCGTTTCGAGCGGGGGCTCCTACGAGCAGTACTTC.

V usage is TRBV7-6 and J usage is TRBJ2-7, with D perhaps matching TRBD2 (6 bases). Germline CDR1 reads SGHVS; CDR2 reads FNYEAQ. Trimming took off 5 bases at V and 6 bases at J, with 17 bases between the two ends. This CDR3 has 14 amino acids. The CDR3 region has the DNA TGTGCCAGCAGCCTAAACGCGGGGACGGGCGAGCAGTACTTC. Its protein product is CASSLNAGTGEQYF. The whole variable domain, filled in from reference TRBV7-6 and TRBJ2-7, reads GAGVSQSPRYKVTKRGQDVALRCDPISGHVSLYWYRQALGQGPEFLTYFNYEAQQDKSGLPNDRFSAERPEGSISTLTIQRTEQRDSAMYRCASSLNAGTGEQYFGPGTRLTVT.

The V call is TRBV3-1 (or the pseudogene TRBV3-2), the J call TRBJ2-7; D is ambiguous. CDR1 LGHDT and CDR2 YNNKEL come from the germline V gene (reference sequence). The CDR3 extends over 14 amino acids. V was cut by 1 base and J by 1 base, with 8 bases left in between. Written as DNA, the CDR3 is TGTGCCAGCAGCCAAGGGGCCAATTCCTACGAGCAGTACTTC. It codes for CASSQGANSYEQYF.

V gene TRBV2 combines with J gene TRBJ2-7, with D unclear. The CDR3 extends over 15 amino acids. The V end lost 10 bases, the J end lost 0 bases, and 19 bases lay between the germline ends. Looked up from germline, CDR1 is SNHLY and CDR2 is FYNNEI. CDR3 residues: CATSFSLRRSYEQYF. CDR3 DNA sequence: TGTGCCACCTCTTTCTCCTTGCGGCGCTCCTACGAGCAGTACTTC.